The TCR beta chain described here comes from a study of cytomegalovirus exposure and HLA in healthy donors. CDR1 is MNHEY and CDR2 is SMNVEV in the germline V gene (reference sequence). The V end lost 6 bases, the J end lost 1 base, and 10 bases lay between the germline ends. This CDR3 has 14 residues. The PCR made use of 60 Vbeta and 13 Jbeta primers. Using immunoSEQ multiplex PCR, the repertoire was profiled, and TCRdb retains in-frame clones only, with some absent. The table has roughly 200,000 clones, roughly 85% seen once; the top ten hold about 2.5%. The rearrangement joins TRBV27 to TRBJ2-1; tentatively, D is TRBD2 (6 bases). The clonotype comes from a woman aged 45-60 years in good health and CMV-seronegative. Sequenced input: PBMCs. The DNA of the CDR3 is TGTGCCAGCAGCGGGAGTTTGTCCTACAATGAGCAGTTCTTC. This encodes CASSGSLSYNEQFF.